The clone carrying this T cell receptor beta chain was detected only a few times. In germline, CDR1 is SGHRS, CDR2 YFSETQ. The CDR3 covers 16 residues. Trimming cost V 0 bases and J 0 bases, with 11 bases left between them. One entry per CDR3 protein results from TCRdb running MiXCR on the 5' RACE reads. The data contain around 250,000 distinct CDR3 sequences, roughly 14% of them singletons. The data were obtained in a study of T-cell memory formation after mild COVID-19. The TCR originated in an adult woman who had mild COVID-19 (a few samples of this study predate the infection). Cell type and time point are not known. Sequenced input: PBMCs or a T cell subset sorted from them (not recorded which). The V gene is TRBV5-1, the J gene TRBJ2-3, with TRBD1 as a possible D gene (6 bases). CDR3 DNA: TGCGCCAGCAGCTTGGCGTTGGGGGCCAGCACAGATACGCAGTATTTT. Amino acid sequence: CASSLALGASTDTQYF.